This T cell receptor (beta chain) is from a study of T cell responses to AZD1222 COVID-19 vaccine. The method was immunoSEQ multiplex PCR; TCRdb's version includes in-frame clones alone and lacks a portion of them. The repertoire holds about 64,000 clones, with just over 90% as singletons. General study findings and limits: Increases in Spike-specific TCR breadth and depth were seen after two AZD1222 doses. Donor demographics were predominantly white British with a female majority; clonal diversity may be underestimated. Repertoires were collected only later (after the peak T cell response had occurred).

In regard to this clone: The antigen is undetermined.

Germline CDR1 reads SNHLY; CDR2 reads FYNNEI. CDR3 length equals 12 residues. Trimming shortened V by 6 bases and J by 3 bases, and 6 bases separated the two germline ends. The sequence was obtained from an adult who received the MenACWY meningococcal vaccine as a control. The chain uses TRBV2 and TRBJ2-1; tentatively, D is TRBD2 (5 bases). The sample was peripheral blood, taken 28 days after the second dose of the MenACWY control vaccine. This CDR3 reads CASREDYNEQFF. The CDR3, as DNA: TGTGCCAGCAGGGAGGACTACAATGAGCAGTTCTTC.